This entry lists 23 T cell receptor beta chains sequenced from one sample in a study of blood T cell repertoires in COVID-19. Profiling relied on immunoSEQ multiplex PCR, and the TCRdb table lists in-frame clones only, not all of them. The sample has over 130,000 clones, around 80% seen once; the top ten hold around a sixth. The source material was peripheral blood. All receptors come from a man aged 50-59 years with acute or convalescent COVID-19.

V and J are TRBV19 and TRBJ1-1; D is unclear. Looked up from germline, CDR1 is LNHDA and CDR2 is SQIVND (reference sequence). The CDR3 runs 12 residues. V shed 1 base and J shed 8 bases, with 8 bases lying between them. CDR3 region: CASSIGIREAFF. The DNA of the CDR3 is TGTGCCAGTAGTATAGGTATCAGGGAAGCTTTCTTT.

The V gene is TRBV2, the J gene TRBJ1-4, with 8 positions matching TRBD1. V lost 7 bases and J lost 4; bases outside the gene matches: 8. The CDR3 runs to 15 residues. Germline CDR1 SNHLY, CDR2 FYNNEI. The CDR3 loop is CASTPGTGLNEKLFF. The CDR3 DNA sequence: TGTGCCAGCACCCCCGGGACAGGTCTTAATGAAAAACTGTTTTTT.

This clone was seen once. The CDR3 sequence is CASSAGTGIIQETQYF. The CDR3 DNA follows: TGCGCCAGCAGCGCCGGGACAGGGATTATTCAAGAGACCCAGTACTTC. This chain connects TRBV5-1 to TRBJ2-5, with 9 bases identical to TRBD1. CDR3 size: 16 residues. V lost 4 bases and J lost 2; bases outside the gene matches: 9. Germline V CDR1 and CDR2: SGHRS, YFSETQ.

This clone was observed a handful of times. This chain joins TRBV29-1 and TRBJ1-2; D perhaps matches TRBD1 (6 bases). In germline, CDR1 is SQVTM, CDR2 ANQGSEA. Trimming took 3 bases from V and 8 from J, leaving 13 bases between them. The length of the CDR3 is 12 residues. In nucleotides, the CDR3 is TGCAGCGTTGAGCTATCGGGGGGCGGCTACACCTTC. Protein product: CSVELSGGGYTF. Variable domain in full (rest from reference TRBV29-1 and TRBJ1-2): SAVISQKPSRDICQRGTSLTIQCQVDSQVTMMFWYRQQPGQSLTLIATANQGSEATYESGFVIDKFPISRPNLTFSTLTVSNMSPEDSSIYLCSVELSGGGYTFGSGTRLTVV.

The V gene is TRBV30, the J gene TRBJ1-5; D may be TRBD1 (6 bases). This CDR3 comprises 14 residues. Germline CDR1 and CDR2: GTSNPN and SVGIG (reference sequence). V was pared by 2 bases and J by 4 bases, with 12 bases between. The CDR3 region has the DNA TGTGCCTGGAGTCCAGGGGAGGGGAATCAGCCCCAGCATTTT. This translates into CAWSPGEGNQPQHF.

CDR3 sequence reads: CASSGDSYGYTF. The CDR3 DNA reads as TGTGCCAGCAGCGGGGACTCTTATGGCTACACCTTC. The chain carries TRBV5-4 and TRBJ1-2; possible D gene TRBD1, 5 bases. This CDR3 has 12 amino acids. CDR1 and CDR2 (germline): SGHNT, YYREEE (reference sequence). The germline V and J ends were trimmed by 4 bases and 5 bases, with 9 bases remaining between them. Based on the CDR3 plus reference TRBV5-4 and TRBJ1-2, the full variable domain is ETGVTQSPTHLIKTRGQQVTLRCSSQSGHNTVSWYQQALGQGPQFIFQYYREEENGRGNFPPRFSGLQFPNYSSELNVNALELDDSALYLCASSGDSYGYTFGSGTRLTVV.

Here the CDR3 DNA reads TGTGCCAGCAGCCCAAGACTAGCGGGGGGGCCGGGAACCAAAAACATTCAGTACTTC. Its protein product is CASSPRLAGGPGTKNIQYF. The chain joins TRBV4-2 to TRBJ2-4; 14 bases line up with TRBD2. V lost 4 bases to trimming and J lost 2 bases; unmatched junction nucleotides: 10. The CDR3 extends over 19 amino acids. CDR1 is LGHNA, CDR2 YNFKEQ, per germline.

The rearrangement uses TRBV5-6 and TRBJ1-2, with 7 bases lining up with TRBD1. This CDR3 has 17 residues. With 0 bases clipped from V and 6 bases from J, the junction kept 14 bases outside the gene matches. Per the germline V gene, CDR1 is SGHDT and CDR2 is YYEEEE. CDR3 in DNA: TGTGCCAGCAGCTTGGCCGCAGGGGGACTCCAATACCATGGCTACACCTTC. Its protein product is CASSLAAGGLQYHGYTF.

The chain combines TRBV19 with TRBJ2-5, with a tentative D call TRBD2 (6 bases). This CDR3 spans 14 amino acids. Trimming stripped 4 bases from V and 1 base from J, with 10 bases between. CDR1 is LNHDA, CDR2 SQIVND, per germline (reference sequence). The CDR3 region has the DNA TGTGCCAGTAGTAGGGGGGAGACCCAAGAGACCCAGTACTTC. Translating it yields CASSRGETQETQYF.

The chain carries TRBV21-1 and TRBJ2-7; no check of the table's D call, TRBD1, against the DNA was made. TRBV21-1 is a pseudogene locus. The CDR3 is made up of 13 amino acids. CDR3 loop: CASSKSRRGEQYV. The CDR3 DNA reads as TGTGCCAGCAGCAAATCACGCAGGGGCGAGCAGTACGTC.

The chain carries TRBV27 and TRBJ2-7; 9 bases are shared with TRBD1. This CDR3 spans 14 amino acids. In germline, CDR1 is MNHEY, CDR2 SMNVEV (reference sequence). The V segment lost 5 bases and the J segment 6 bases; nucleotides outside the gene matches: 8. The CDR3 loop reads CASSKGQGRTEQYF. CDR3 in DNA: TGTGCCAGCAGTAAAGGACAGGGGCGTACCGAGCAGTACTTC.

The chain couples TRBV3-1 (or the pseudogene TRBV3-2) to TRBJ1-6, with TRBD1 as a possible D gene (5 bases). This CDR3 spans 14 amino acids. Germline values: CDR1 LGHDT, CDR2 YNNKEL (reference sequence). V lost 3 bases to trimming and J lost 6 bases, with 9 bases between them. CDR3 DNA sequence: TGTGCCAGCAGCCACCAGGGTACTAATTCACCCCTCCACTTT. Translation: CASSHQGTNSPLHF.

The genes are TRBV3-1 (or the pseudogene TRBV3-2) and TRBJ2-2, with D possibly matching TRBD2 (5 bases). Germline V gene sequence: CDR1 LGHDT, CDR2 YNNKEL (reference sequence). The V and J ends lost 4 bases and 1 base respectively, with 16 bases between them. The CDR3 spans 17 residues. The CDR3 protein is CASSPYRGLMNTGELFF. For the CDR3, the DNA is TGTGCCAGCAGCCCCTACCGAGGGCTCATGAACACCGGGGAGCTGTTTTTT.

The chain has TRBV11-1 and TRBJ1-2; possible D gene TRBD1, 5 bases. Germline loops: CDR1 SGHAT, CDR2 FQDESV (reference sequence). The CDR3 extends over 13 amino acids. The V end was cut by 5 bases, the J end by 5 bases, with 12 bases between. CDR3 protein: CASSPSGGYGYTF. CDR3 nucleotide sequence: TGTGCCAGCAGCCCTTCGGGGGGGTATGGCTACACCTTC.

The chain employs TRBV11-3 and TRBJ2-5; TRBD1 agrees at 8 bases. The CDR3 is made up of 15 amino acids. V was clipped by 4 bases and J by 9 bases; unmatched bases: 13. Germline loops: CDR1 SGHNT, CDR2 YENEEA. The CDR3 DNA reads as TGTGCCAGCAGCTGCAACCGGGACAGGCCTAGGGCCCAGTACTTC. This encodes CASSCNRDRPRAQYF.

The V and J genes are TRBV7-6 and TRBJ2-7; D remains ambiguous. Germline CDR1 is SGHVS and CDR2 is FNYEAQ. V was clipped by 3 bases and J by 4 bases, with 13 bases between them. This CDR3 region has 14 residues. This CDR3 reads CASSFAAAAYEQYF. The CDR3 region has the DNA TGTGCCAGCAGCTTTGCGGCGGCAGCTTACGAGCAGTACTTC.

This clone appeared a few times. The chain combines TRBV19 with TRBJ1-5; D call uncertain. Per germline, CDR1 LNHDA and CDR2 SQIVND (reference sequence). Trimming took off 5 bases at V and 9 bases at J, with 14 bases between the two ends. This CDR3 is 13 amino acids long. CDR3 sequence: CASSESIGLPQHF. Here the CDR3 DNA reads TGTGCCAGTAGTGAATCAATTGGACTGCCCCAGCATTTT. The full variable domain, completed using reference TRBV19 and TRBJ1-5, is DGGITQSPKYLFRKEGQNVTLSCEQNLNHDAMYWYRQDPGQGLRLIYYSQIVNDFQKGDIAEGYSVSREKKESFPLTVTSAQKNPTAFYLCASSESIGLPQHFGDGTRLSIL.

This rearrangement joins TRBV19 to TRBJ2-1, with 11 bases lining up with TRBD1. V shed 5 bases, J shed 10 bases, and the junction held 10 bases outside the gene matches. The CDR3 covers 15 residues. CDR1 is LNHDA, CDR2 SQIVND, per germline (reference sequence). The CDR3 region is CASSPRGQGDLEQFF. The CDR3 DNA follows: TGTGCCAGTAGTCCCAGGGGACAGGGGGACTTAGAGCAGTTCTTC.

This clone was observed a handful of times. The rearrangement joins TRBV4-2 to TRBJ2-2, with D maybe TRBD2 (5 bases). Germline-derived CDR1 and CDR2 are LGHNA and YNFKEQ. The CDR3 sequence is 15 residues long. Trimming left V 4 bases short and J 3 bases short, with 12 bases between. CDR3 sequence: CASSLPQADTGELFF. DNA for the CDR3: TGTGCCAGCAGCCTCCCCCAAGCGGACACCGGGGAGCTGTTTTTT.

This chain links TRBV15 with TRBJ2-3, with D perhaps matching TRBD2 (5 bases). Germline CDR1 is LNHNV and CDR2 is YYDKDF (reference sequence). CDR3 length: 15 residues. V gave up 2 bases and J gave up 2 bases, with 11 bases separating them. The CDR3 here is CATSRTSTNTDTQYF. CDR3 DNA sequence: TGTGCCACCAGCAGAACTTCGACTAACACAGATACGCAGTATTTT. Together with reference TRBV15 and TRBJ2-3, the CDR3 gives the full variable domain: DAMVIQNPRYQVTQFGKPVTLSCSQTLNHNVMYWYQQKSSQAPKLLFHYYDKDFNNEADTPDNFQSRRPNTSFCFLDIRSPGLGDTAMYLCATSRTSTNTDTQYFGPGTRLTVL.

This clone was counted only a few times. J is TRBJ1-6 and V is TRBV6-5; D unclear. V was cut by 6 bases and J by 0 bases, with 9 bases left in between. CDR3 length: 15 residues. Germline values: CDR1 MNHEY, CDR2 SVGAGI. The CDR3 nucleotides are TGTGCCAGCAGGGGCGGGAGCTCCTATAATTCACCCCTCCACTTT. It encodes CASRGGSSYNSPLHF.

This clone was counted ten times or more. The CDR3 DNA sequence: TGTGCCAGCAGCCAGGACGGCGGGGGGGTTTCCGGGGAGCTGTTTTTT. The encoded protein is CASSQDGGGVSGELFF. The V call is TRBV4-2, the J call TRBJ2-2; 9 bases agree with TRBD2. Per germline, CDR1 LGHNA and CDR2 YNFKEQ. J lost 6 bases, V lost 3 bases, and 8 bases had no gene match. This CDR3 is built from 16 residues.

The V gene is TRBV20-1, the J gene TRBJ1-2, with TRBD1 identical over 9 bases. The CDR3 length is 14 residues. CDR1 and CDR2 (germline): DFQATT, SNEGSKA (reference sequence). The ends lost 3 bases at V and 0 bases at J; junction bases unmatched: 2. The CDR3 is CSASGDRANYGYTF. The CDR3 region has the DNA TGCAGTGCTAGTGGGGACAGGGCTAACTATGGCTACACCTTC.